This TCR beta chain came from a study of blood T cell repertoires in COVID-19. Looking at the study overall: The samples span acute and convalescent COVID-19 from the United States, Italy and Spain.

Germline V lookup: CDR1 LNHDA, CDR2 SQIVND (reference sequence). This CDR3 is built from 14 residues. V was clipped by 5 bases and J by 0 bases, with 10 bases between them. Profiled with immunoSEQ multiplex PCR; TCRdb holds only in-frame clones, not every one. The sample records 65,000 to 95,000 clones, 70% to 80% being singletons. The sequencing sample was made of peripheral blood. This clonotype originated in a man aged 50 or older with active or convalescent COVID-19. This chain uses TRBV19 with TRBJ1-1; D is undetermined. The CDR3 here is CASSPVAVNTEAFF. The CDR3, as DNA: TGTGCCAGTAGTCCCGTTGCGGTGAACACTGAAGCTTTCTTT. The full variable domain, rest sourced from reference TRBV19 and TRBJ1-1, is DGGITQSPKYLFRKEGQNVTLSCEQNLNHDAMYWYRQDPGQGLRLIYYSQIVNDFQKGDIAEGYSVSREKKESFPLTVTSAQKNPTAFYLCASSPVAVNTEAFFGQGTRLTVV.